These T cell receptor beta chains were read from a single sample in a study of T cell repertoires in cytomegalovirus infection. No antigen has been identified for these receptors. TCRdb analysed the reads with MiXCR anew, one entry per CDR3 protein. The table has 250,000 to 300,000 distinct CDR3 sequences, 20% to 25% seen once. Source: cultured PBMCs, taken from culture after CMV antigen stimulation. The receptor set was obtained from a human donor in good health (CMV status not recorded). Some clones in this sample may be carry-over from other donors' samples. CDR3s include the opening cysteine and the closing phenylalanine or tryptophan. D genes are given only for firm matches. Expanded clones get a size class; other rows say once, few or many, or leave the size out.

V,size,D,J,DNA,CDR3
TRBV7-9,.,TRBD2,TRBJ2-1,TGTGCCAGCAGCTTAGAAGGCAGTAGCGGGAAGAATGAGCAGTTCTTC,CASSLEGSSGKNEQFF
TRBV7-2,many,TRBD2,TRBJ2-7,TGTGCCAGCAGCCCACCGGGACTAGACTACGAGCAGTACTTC,CASSPPGLDYEQYF
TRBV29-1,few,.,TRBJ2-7,TGCAGCGTTGAGACACCCCCATACGAGCAGTACTTC,CSVETPPYEQYF
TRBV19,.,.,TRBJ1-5,TGTGCCAGTACGAGTTTGGGTCAGCCCCAGCATTTT,CASTSLGQPQHF
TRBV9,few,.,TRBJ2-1,TGTGCCAGCAGCGTCACACCCACCTCCTACAATGAGCAGTTCTTC,CASSVTPTSYNEQFF
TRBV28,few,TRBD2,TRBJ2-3,TGTGCCAGCAGTCCGGAGAGCGGGAGGTTTACAGATACGCAGTATTTT,CASSPESGRFTDTQYF
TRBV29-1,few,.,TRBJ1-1,TGCAGCGTTGTGGGTGCGGACACTGAAGCTTTCTTT,CSVVGADTEAFF
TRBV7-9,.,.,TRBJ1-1,TGTGCCAGCAGCTTAGTACTACGGCTGAACACTGAAGCTTTCTTT,CASSLVLRLNTEAFF
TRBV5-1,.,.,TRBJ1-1,TGCGCCAGCAGTTCCCGAGGCCGGGAGAACACTGAAGCTTTCTTT,CASSSRGRENTEAFF
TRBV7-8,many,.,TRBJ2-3,TGTGCCAGCAGCTCCCCCAACTGGAGTGGCGATACGCAGTATTTT,CASSSPNWSGDTQYF
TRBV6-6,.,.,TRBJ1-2,TGTGCCAGCAGTTTCCGACAGCCCATGGGGGGCTACACCTTC,CASSFRQPMGGYTF
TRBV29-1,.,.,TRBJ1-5,TGCAGCGTTGTTGGGGGGCTGAATCAGCCCCAGCATTTT,CSVVGGLNQPQHF
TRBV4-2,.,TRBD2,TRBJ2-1,TGTGCCAGCAGCCAAGGCCCTAGCGGGAGCTCCTACAATGAGCAGTTCTTC,CASSQGPSGSSYNEQFF
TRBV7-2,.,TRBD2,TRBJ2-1,TGTGCCAGCAGCGCGACTAGCGGGAGGGCCCTGAACAATGAGCAGTTCTTC,CASSATSGRALNNEQFF
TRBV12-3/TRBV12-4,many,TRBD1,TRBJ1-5,TGTGCCAGCAGACCAGGGACAGGGGCAGGGCAGCCCCAGCATTTT,CASRPGTGAGQPQHF
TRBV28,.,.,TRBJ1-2,.,CASSSLHRDRVGLGAF
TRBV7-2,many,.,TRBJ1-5,TGTGCCAGCAGCTTAGCGCGCACTCAGCCCCAGCATTTT,CASSLARTQPQHF
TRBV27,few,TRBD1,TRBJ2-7,TGTGCCAGCAGTTTCGGGACAGGGGGCATCTACGAGCAGTACTTC,CASSFGTGGIYEQYF
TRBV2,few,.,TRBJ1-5,TGTGCCAGCAGTGACCGGGGAAGGCAGCCCCAGCATTTT,CASSDRGRQPQHF
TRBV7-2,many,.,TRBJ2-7,TGTGCCAGCAGCTTACGCGCTTCCTACGAGCAGTACTTC,CASSLRASYEQYF
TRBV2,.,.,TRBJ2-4,TGTGCCAGCAACCTCCAGGGAAACATTCAGTACTTC,CASNLQGNIQYF
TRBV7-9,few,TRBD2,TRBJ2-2,TGTGCCAGCAGCTCATTTGCGGGGGAAAACACCGGGGAGCTGTTTTTT,CASSSFAGENTGELFF
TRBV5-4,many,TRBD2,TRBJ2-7,TGTGCCAGCAGCCCGGTCCCTAGCGGGTTAGTCGAGCAGTACTTC,CASSPVPSGLVEQYF